This TCR beta chain appears in the sequencing data of a study of T cell responses to AZD1222 COVID-19 vaccine. J gave up 8 bases and V 0 bases, and 5 bases lay outside the gene matches. CDR3 size: 15 residues. Germline V gene lookup returns CDR1 MNHNS and CDR2 SASEGT. The method was immunoSEQ multiplex PCR; TCRdb's version includes in-frame clones alone and lacks a portion of them. The repertoire holds 100,000 to 150,000 clones, with roughly 92% as singletons. A few counts support this clone. This chain connects TRBV6-1 to TRBJ1-4; 8 nucleotides align to TRBD1. This clonotype originated in an adult who received the AZD1222 COVID-19 vaccine. The material was peripheral blood, obtained 28 days after the second AZD1222 dose. In DNA, the CDR3 is TGTGCCAGCAGTGAAGCGGCAGGGGGCGAAGAAAAACTGTTTTTT. Its protein product is CASSEAAGGEEKLFF.